The sample holds one count of the clone carrying this TCR beta chain. As yet, its antigen is unknown. The treatment was: some 20 received Ad26.COV2.S at low or high dose, single or two shots; 5 received placebo; per-sample allocation not given. Sampling took place 63 days after the first vaccine or placebo injection. The vaccine antigen was prefusion-stabilized Wuhan SARS-CoV-2 spike. The table came from immunoSEQ multiplex PCR; TCRdb's copy has only in-frame clones and leaves some out. The sample has roughly 250,000 clones, about 83% seen once. The sample originates from a study of Ad26.COV2.S vaccination and SARS-CoV-2 variants. Study background: The donor belonged to the COV1001 Ad26.COV2.S trial arm. Findings and limits, study-wide: Spike-specific TCR breadth in vaccine recipients exceeded that seen in placebo recipients.

The junction had 18 bases not matched to a gene; V was cut back by 7 bases and J by 0 bases. The CDR3 is 21 amino acids. The germline gives CDR1 LNHDA, CDR2 SQIVND (reference sequence). Sample: peripheral blood, taken in a trial of Ad26.COV2.S vaccine versus placebo. The TCR originated in a person aged 18-60 years who received the Ad26.COV2.S COVID-19 vaccine or a placebo. V usage is TRBV19 and J usage is TRBJ2-1, with TRBD2 matching 13 bases. CDR3 in DNA: TGTGCCAGTACCGCCAAACGGACTAGCGGGGGAATACCACCCTCCTACAATGAGCAGTTCTTC. Amino acids: CASTAKRTSGGIPPSYNEQFF.